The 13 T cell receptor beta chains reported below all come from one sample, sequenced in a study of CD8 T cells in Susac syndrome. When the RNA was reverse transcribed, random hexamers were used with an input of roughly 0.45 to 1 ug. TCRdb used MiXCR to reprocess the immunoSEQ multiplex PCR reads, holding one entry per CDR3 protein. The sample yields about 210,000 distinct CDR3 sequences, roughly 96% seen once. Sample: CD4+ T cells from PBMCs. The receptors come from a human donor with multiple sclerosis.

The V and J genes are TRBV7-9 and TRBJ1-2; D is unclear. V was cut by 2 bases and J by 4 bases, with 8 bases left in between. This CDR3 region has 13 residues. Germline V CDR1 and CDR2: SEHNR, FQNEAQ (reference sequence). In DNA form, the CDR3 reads TGTGCCAGCAGCTTAATTTCCCTCTATGGCTACACCTTC. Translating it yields CASSLISLYGYTF. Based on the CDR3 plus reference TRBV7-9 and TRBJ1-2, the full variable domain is DTGVSQNPRHKITKRGQNVTFRCDPISEHNRLYWYRQTLGQGPEFLTYFQNEAQLEKSRLLSDRFSAERPKGSFSTLEIQRTEQGDSAMYLCASSLISLYGYTFGSGTRLTVV.

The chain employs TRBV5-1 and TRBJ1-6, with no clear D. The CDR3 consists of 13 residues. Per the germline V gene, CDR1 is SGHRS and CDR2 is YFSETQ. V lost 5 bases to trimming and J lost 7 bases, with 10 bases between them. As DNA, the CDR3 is TGCGCCAGCAGGTCAGGAGACAATTCACCCCTCCACTTT. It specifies CASRSGDNSPLHF.

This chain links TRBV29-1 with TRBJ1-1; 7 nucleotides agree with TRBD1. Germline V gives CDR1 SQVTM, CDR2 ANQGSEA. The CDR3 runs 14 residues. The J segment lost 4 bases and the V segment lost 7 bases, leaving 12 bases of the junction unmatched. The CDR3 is CSAQSTGLGTEAFF. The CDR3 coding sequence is TGCAGCGCTCAATCGACAGGGCTCGGCACTGAAGCTTTCTTT.

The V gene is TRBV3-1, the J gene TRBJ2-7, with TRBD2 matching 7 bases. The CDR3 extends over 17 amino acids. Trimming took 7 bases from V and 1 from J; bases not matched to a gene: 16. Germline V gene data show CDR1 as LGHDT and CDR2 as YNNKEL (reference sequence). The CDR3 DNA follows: TGTGCCAGCATTGGGCTAGCGGACCCCCTTAGATCCTACGAGCAGTACTTC. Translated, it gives CASIGLADPLRSYEQYF.

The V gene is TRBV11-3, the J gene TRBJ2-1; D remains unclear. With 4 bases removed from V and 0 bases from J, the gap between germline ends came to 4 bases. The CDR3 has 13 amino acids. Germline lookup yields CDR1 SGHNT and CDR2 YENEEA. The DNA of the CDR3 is TGTGCCAGCAGCTCCGGCTCCTACAATGAGCAGTTCTTC. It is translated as CASSSGSYNEQFF.

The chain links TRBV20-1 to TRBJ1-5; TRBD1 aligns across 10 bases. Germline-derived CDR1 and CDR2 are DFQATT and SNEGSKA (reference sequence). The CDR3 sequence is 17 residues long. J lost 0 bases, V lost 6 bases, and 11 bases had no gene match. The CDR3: CSAAGTGVGYSNQPQHF. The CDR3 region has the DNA TGCAGTGCGGCCGGGACAGGGGTTGGGTATAGCAATCAGCCCCAGCATTTT.

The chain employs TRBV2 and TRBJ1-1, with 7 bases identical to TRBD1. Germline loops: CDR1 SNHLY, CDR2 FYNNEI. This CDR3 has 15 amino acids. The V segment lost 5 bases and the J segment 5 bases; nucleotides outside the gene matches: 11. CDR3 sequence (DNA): TGTGCCAGCAGTCCATTAACAGGGGTTGGGACTGAAGCTTTCTTT. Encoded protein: CASSPLTGVGTEAFF.

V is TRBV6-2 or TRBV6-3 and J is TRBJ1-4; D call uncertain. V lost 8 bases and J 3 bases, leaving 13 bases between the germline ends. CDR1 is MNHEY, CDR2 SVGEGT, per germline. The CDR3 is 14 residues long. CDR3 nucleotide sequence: TGTGCCAGCTCGACACACCTACCTAATGAAAAACTGTTTTTT. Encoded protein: CASSTHLPNEKLFF.

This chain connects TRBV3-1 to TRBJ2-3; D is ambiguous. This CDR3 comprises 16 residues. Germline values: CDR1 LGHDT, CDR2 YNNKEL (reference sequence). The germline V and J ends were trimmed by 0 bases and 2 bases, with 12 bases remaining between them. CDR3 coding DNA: TGTGCCAGCAGCCAAGACCCCTTCCGACACACAGATACGCAGTATTTT. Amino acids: CASSQDPFRHTDTQYF.

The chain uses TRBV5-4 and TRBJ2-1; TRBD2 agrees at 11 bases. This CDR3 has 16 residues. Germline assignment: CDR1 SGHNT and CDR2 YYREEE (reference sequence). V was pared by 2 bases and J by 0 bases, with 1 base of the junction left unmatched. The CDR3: CASSFSGRGSYNEQFF. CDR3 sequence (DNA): TGTGCCAGCAGCTTTAGCGGGAGGGGCTCCTACAATGAGCAGTTCTTC.

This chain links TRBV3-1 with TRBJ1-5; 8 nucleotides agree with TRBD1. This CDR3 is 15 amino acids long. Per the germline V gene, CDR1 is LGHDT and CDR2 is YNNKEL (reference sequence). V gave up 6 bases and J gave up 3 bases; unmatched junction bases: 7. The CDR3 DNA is TGTGCCAGCAGTCCTACGGGACAGGTCAATCAGCCCCAGCATTTT. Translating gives CASSPTGQVNQPQHF.

CDR3 in DNA: TGCAGTGCTCTAGGGGGTGTGGATCAGCCCCAGCATTTT. This codes for CSALGGVDQPQHF. The chain uses TRBV20-1 and TRBJ1-5; the D gene is possibly TRBD1 (6 bases). Germline loops: CDR1 DFQATT, CDR2 SNEGSKA (reference sequence). Between the trimmed V and J ends, which lost 5 bases and 5 bases, there was a span of 13 bases. The CDR3 is 13 amino acids.

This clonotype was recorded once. The CDR3 sequence: CASSLTGTYNEQFF. CDR3 DNA: TGTGCCAGCAGTTTGACAGGGACCTACAATGAGCAGTTCTTC. The chain recombines TRBV28 with TRBJ2-1; 7 positions agree with TRBD1. Looked up from germline, CDR1 is MDHEN and CDR2 is SYDVKM. This CDR3 comprises 14 residues. J lost 2 bases, V lost 3 bases, and 1 base had no gene match.